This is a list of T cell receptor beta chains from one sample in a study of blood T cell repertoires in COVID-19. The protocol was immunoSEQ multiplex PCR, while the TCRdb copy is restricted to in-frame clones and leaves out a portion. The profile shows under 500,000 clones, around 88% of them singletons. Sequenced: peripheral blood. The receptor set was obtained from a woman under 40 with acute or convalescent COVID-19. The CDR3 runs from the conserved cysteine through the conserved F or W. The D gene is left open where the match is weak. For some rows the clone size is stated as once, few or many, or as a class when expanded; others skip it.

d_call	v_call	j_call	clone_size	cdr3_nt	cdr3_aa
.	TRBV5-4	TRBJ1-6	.	TGTGCCAGCAGTCACGCGGGGGGTAGCGGCTATAATTCACCCCTCCACTTT	CASSHAGGSGYNSPLHF
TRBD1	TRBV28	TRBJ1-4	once	TGTGCCAGCACCACGACAGGGGGCAAAGGAAAACTGTTTTTT	CASTTTGGKGKLFF
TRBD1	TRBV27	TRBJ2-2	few	TGTGCCAGCAGTCCCGCCCGGACAGGGGGGACCGGGGAGCTGTTTTTT	CASSPARTGGTGELFF
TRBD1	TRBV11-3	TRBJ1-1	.	TGTGCCAGCAGCTTGGACAGGCACACTGAAGCTTTCTTT	CASSLDRHTEAFF
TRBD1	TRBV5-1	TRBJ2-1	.	TGCGCCAGCAGCTTACAACATGTAGGGGGCCAGTACAATGAGCAGTTCTTC	CASSLQHVGGQYNEQFF
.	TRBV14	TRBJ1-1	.	TGTGCCAGCAGCCCATCTGGGCTCTTGAACACTGAAGCTTTCTTT	CASSPSGLLNTEAFF
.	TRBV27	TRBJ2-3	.	TGTGCCAGCAGTTTAAGAGGAGACGTCACAGATACGCAGTATTTT	CASSLRGDVTDTQYF
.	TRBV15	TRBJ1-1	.	TGTGCCACCAGCAGAGATTTGGGCAGGGCGCATGAAGCTTTCTTT	CATSRDLGRAHEAFF
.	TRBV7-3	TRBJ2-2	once	TGTGCCAGCAGCTTGTGGGAGATGGGGACCGGGGAGCTGTTTTTT	CASSLWEMGTGELFF
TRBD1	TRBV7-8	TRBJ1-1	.	TGTGCCAGCAGCTTAGGACCACAGGGGAAAGCTTTCTTT	CASSLGPQGKAFF
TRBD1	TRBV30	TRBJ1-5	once	TGTGCCTGGAGTCCAACCGGACAGGGGTTTGGTCAGCCCCAGCATTTT	CAWSPTGQGFGQPQHF
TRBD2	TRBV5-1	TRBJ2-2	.	TGCGCCAGCAGCGTCTTACTAGCGGGGGGCCGGAACACCGGGGAGCTGTTTTTT	CASSVLLAGGRNTGELFF
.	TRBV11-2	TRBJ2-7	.	TGTGCCAGCAGCTTTTTCCAGGGGGGCTCCTACGAGCAGTACTTC	CASSFFQGGSYEQYF
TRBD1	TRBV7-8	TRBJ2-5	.	TGTGCCAGCAGCTTAGTAGGGACAGGGGGCGCGAGGGAGACCCAGTACTTC	CASSLVGTGGARETQYF
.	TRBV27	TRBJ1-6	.	TGTGCCAGCAGTCCGACAGGTCCCCTCGGGATCGCAGATAATTCACCCCTCCACTTT	CASSPTGPLGIADNSPLHF
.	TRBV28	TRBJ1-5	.	TGTGCCAGCAGTCATGGGGCAGGGTTTACTATGAATCAGCCCCAGCATTTT	CASSHGAGFTMNQPQHF
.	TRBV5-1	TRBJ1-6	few	TGCGCCAGCAGCTTGTTCGGGGAAGGTTATAATTCACCCCTCCACTTT	CASSLFGEGYNSPLHF
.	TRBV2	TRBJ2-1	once	TGTGCCAGCAGTGTAAGAAGCCTCCGGAATGAGCAGTTCTTC	CASSVRSLRNEQFF
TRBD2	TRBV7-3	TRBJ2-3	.	TGTGCCAGCAGCCCCGGGGGGGCCATAGATACGCAGTATTTT	CASSPGGAIDTQYF
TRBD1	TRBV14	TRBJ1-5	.	TGTGCCAGCAGCCAAGGACAGGGGTCCCATCAGCCCCAGCATTTT	CASSQGQGSHQPQHF
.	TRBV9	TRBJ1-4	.	TGTGCCAGCAGCAGGGGAGCGGGGGGTCGGGTCGAAAAACTGTTTTTT	CASSRGAGGRVEKLFF